The entry below describes one T cell receptor beta chain. The data originate from a study of OX40 agonist ivuxolimab in advanced cancers. Method: immunoSEQ multiplex PCR; TCRdb's copy keeps in-frame clones and lacks some. The sample records tens of thousands of clones, 88% being singletons. This CDR3 comprises 14 residues. V was pared by 1 base and J by 4 bases, with 10 bases between. Germline CDR1 SEHNR, CDR2 FQNEAQ (reference sequence). The input for sequencing was CD4+ or CD8+ T cells sorted from blood, taken in a trial of the OX40 agonist ivuxolimab. The V call is TRBV7-9, the J call TRBJ2-5; maybe TRBD1 (6 bases). This TCR was recovered from an adult with an advanced solid tumor such as melanoma, head and neck, liver or kidney cancer. CDR3 in amino acids: CASSLVQGGETQYF. The CDR3 coding sequence is TGTGCCAGCAGCTTAGTACAGGGTGGAGAGACCCAGTACTTC.